This TCR beta chain was identified in a study of human T cells and chemical hapten exposure. About the study: 2% DPC applied to a 2 cm by 2 cm arm area sensitized donors.

Time point noted: patch test 1, 2 weeks after DPC sensitization. This sample's treatment: therapeutic diphenylcyclopropenone sensitization with weekly scalp DPC. Participating donors were patients with alopecia, aged 18 to 70 years, considered appropriate candidates for DPC. The starting material, unfractionated whole blood, was used for total RNA extraction. Germline CDR1 is DFQATT and CDR2 is SNEGSKA (reference sequence). The CDR3 contains 13 residues. The library tagged each cDNA molecule with unique molecular identifiers. TCRdb passed the RACE reads through MiXCR, listing each CDR3 protein once. Of just under 350,000 distinct CDR3 sequences listed, 5.5% to 8% are singletons. This clonotype was detected a few times.

This TCR came from a woman aged 18-29 years with alopecia areata. Some clones in this sample may be carry-over from other donors' samples. This chain joins TRBV20-1 and TRBJ2-3; 7 bases are a match to TRBD2. Sequenced here: whole blood, sampled in connection with sensitization to the hapten diphenylcyclopropenone (DPC). The CDR3 reads CRAYSGSTDTQYF. In DNA, the CDR3 is TGCAGAGCATATAGCGGGAGCACAGATACGCAGTATTTT.